These 21 T cell receptor beta chains originate from one sample sequenced in a study of blood T cell repertoires in COVID-19. Generated by immunoSEQ multiplex PCR, the TCRdb table keeps only in-frame clones and is missing some. Of about 390,000 clones in the sample, around 87% were seen once. The sequencing sample was made of PBMCs or T cells enriched from blood (not recorded which). These receptors were collected from a woman aged 50 to 60 who had recovered from COVID-19.

The genes are TRBV30 and TRBJ2-4, with 7 bases aligning to TRBD1. Germline V lookup: CDR1 GTSNPN, CDR2 SVGIG (reference sequence). This CDR3 region has 17 residues. Trimming took 3 bases from V and 6 from J; bases not matched to a gene: 17. CDR3 nucleotide sequence: TGTGCCTGGAGCGAGACCGTACAGGGGTCGACACTAAACATTCAGTACTTC. The encoded protein is CAWSETVQGSTLNIQYF.

The chain has TRBV9 and TRBJ1-2; 9 nucleotides agree with TRBD1. V trimming: 3 bases; J trimming: 5 bases; junction bases outside the gene matches: 11. Per germline, CDR1 SGDLS and CDR2 YYNGEE. The CDR3 consists of 16 residues. CDR3 loop: CASSATGTGGRYGYTF. The DNA for the CDR3 is TGTGCCAGCAGCGCCACAGGCACAGGGGGCAGGTATGGCTACACCTTC.

The genes are TRBV30 and TRBJ1-6; D unresolved. CDR3 size: 13 residues. The V end was cut by 5 bases, the J end by 7 bases, with 12 bases between. CDR1 is GTSNPN, CDR2 SVGIG, per germline (reference sequence). The CDR3 nucleotides read TGTGCCTGGGCTCTCCGGGAGAATTCACCCCTCCACTTT. This encodes CAWALRENSPLHF.

This clone showed up just once. CDR3 sequence reads: CAWRAEGANVLTF. The CDR3 DNA sequence: TGTGCCTGGAGGGCTGAAGGGGCCAACGTCCTGACTTTC. This rearrangement joins TRBV30 to TRBJ2-6; D ambiguous. Germline CDR1 GTSNPN, CDR2 SVGIG (reference sequence). V gave up 3 bases and J gave up 4 bases, with 7 bases separating them. The CDR3 runs 13 residues.

This chain uses TRBV6-4 with TRBJ1-2; the D gene is possibly TRBD1 (6 bases). In germline, CDR1 is MRHNA, CDR2 SNTAGT. CDR3 length: 14 amino acids. Deletions cut 2 bases from V and 8 bases from J, with 15 bases between. The DNA for the CDR3 is TGTGCCAGCAGTGACCCCCTACAGGGTAACGGCTACACCTTC. Translation gives CASSDPLQGNGYTF.

The chain joins TRBV12-3 or TRBV12-4 to TRBJ2-5; D gene uncertain. CDR3 length equals 12 residues. V dropped 8 bases and J dropped 4 bases, with 11 bases sitting between them. CDR3: CASSPTSETQYF. As DNA, the CDR3 is TGTGCCAGCTCCCCAACTTCAGAGACCCAGTACTTC.

The J gene is TRBJ1-6, the V gene TRBV19; D unresolved. The CDR3 is made up of 16 amino acids. CDR1 LNHDA and CDR2 SQIVND come from the germline V gene (reference sequence). Trimming took 6 bases from V and 9 from J, leaving 21 bases between them. CDR3 sequence (DNA): TGTGCCAGTAGGCCCAGCCGCGAGGCGCGGGGTTCACCCCTCCACTTT. Protein product: CASRPSREARGSPLHF.

The V gene is TRBV28, the J gene TRBJ1-2, with D possibly TRBD1 on 5 matching bases. The CDR3 runs 14 residues. From germline, CDR1 is MDHEN and CDR2 SYDVKM. V gave up 4 bases and J gave up 12 bases, with 21 bases separating them. This CDR3 is CASSSFPGLGDDTF. In nucleotides, the CDR3 is TGTGCCAGCAGTTCCTTTCCGGGACTTGGGGACGACACCTTC.

V usage is TRBV7-2 and J usage is TRBJ2-1; D possibly corresponds to TRBD2 (5 bases). CDR3 length: 15 amino acids. Trimming shortened V by 4 bases and J by 5 bases, and 15 bases separated the two germline ends. CDR1 and CDR2 (germline): SGHTA, FQGNSA. The CDR3 nucleotides are TGTGCCAGCAGCTCCCCCCTTGACGGGAACAATGAGCAGTTCTTC. Amino acids: CASSSPLDGNNEQFF.

The chain combines TRBV7-9 with TRBJ1-4; D gene ambiguous. The CDR3 consists of 17 residues. CDR1 is SEHNR and CDR2 is FQNEAQ in the germline V gene (reference sequence). V was shortened by 3 bases and J by 8 bases, with 22 bases between the two germline ends. In nucleotides, the CDR3 is TGTGCCAGCAGCTTCCGACATTCCACCCAGAGTAGGGAAAAACTGTTTTTT. This gives the protein CASSFRHSTQSREKLFF.

The gene calls are TRBV2 and TRBJ1-4; D gene ambiguous. V gave up 8 bases and J gave up 2 bases, with 12 bases separating them. CDR3 size: 14 residues. The germline gives CDR1 SNHLY, CDR2 FYNNEI. The CDR3 DNA reads as TGTGCCAGCGGAGCGCGGGAGACTAATGAAAAACTGTTTTTT. Residues: CASGARETNEKLFF.

V and J are TRBV6-5 and TRBJ1-1; D remains ambiguous. V was clipped by 8 bases and J by 0 bases, with 13 bases between them. This CDR3 is 14 amino acids long. Looked up from germline, CDR1 is MNHEY and CDR2 is SVGAGI. The CDR3 reads CASRHGTMNTEAFF. CDR3 DNA sequence: TGTGCCAGCCGACACGGAACGATGAACACTGAAGCTTTCTTT.

V is TRBV18 and J is TRBJ1-2; a weak D match, TRBD1 (6 bases). Germline-derived CDR1 and CDR2 are KGHSH and LQKENI. CDR3 size: 16 residues. Between the trimmed V and J ends, which lost 6 bases and 8 bases, there was a span of 25 bases. CDR3 nucleotide sequence: TGTGCCAGCTCCCCGGGACACTCACTCGCCCAGGGAGGCTACACCTTC. Translated: CASSPGHSLAQGGYTF.

The genes are TRBV11-2 and TRBJ2-3, with 8 bases fitting TRBD1. The V gene end was trimmed by 5 bases and the J gene end by 1 base; junction bases not matched to a gene: 14. The CDR3 has 18 residues. Germline V lookup: CDR1 SGHAT, CDR2 FQNNGV. This chain's CDR3 is CASSAKTGAGIGTDTQYF. CDR3 nucleotides: TGTGCCAGCAGCGCCAAGACAGGGGCAGGTATCGGCACAGATACGCAGTATTTT.

V gene TRBV6-5 combines with J gene TRBJ1-3; D unresolved. The ends were cut back, 6 bases at V and 0 bases at J, with 9 bases in the middle. The CDR3 is 14 amino acids. Germline V gene sequence: CDR1 MNHEY, CDR2 SVGAGI. CDR3 DNA sequence: TGTGCCAGCAGCCCCCTATTCTCTGGAAACACCATATATTTT. It translates to CASSPLFSGNTIYF.

The chain is built from TRBV5-1 and TRBJ2-7; 7 nucleotides match TRBD1. Looked up from germline, CDR1 is SGHRS and CDR2 is YFSETQ. The CDR3 runs 15 residues. V dropped 2 bases and J dropped 0; count of bases not matched to a gene: 5. The CDR3 DNA reads TGCGCCAGCAGCTTTAGACAGGGACCCTCCTACGAGCAGTACTTC. Its protein is CASSFRQGPSYEQYF.

The chain carries TRBV9 and TRBJ2-2, with 11 positions matching TRBD1. Trimming cost V 2 bases and J 6 bases; bases outside gene matches: 3. The length of the CDR3 is 15 residues. The germline gives CDR1 SGDLS, CDR2 YYNGEE. The CDR3 loop reads CASSVGQGASGELFF. In DNA, the CDR3 is TGTGCCAGCAGCGTCGGACAGGGGGCATCCGGGGAGCTGTTTTTT.

This clone showed up just once. The chain recombines TRBV7-8 with TRBJ1-5; D is perhaps TRBD1 (6 bases). CDR1 and CDR2 from the germline V gene are SGHVS and FQNEAQ. V lost 1 base, J lost 0 bases, and 10 bases lay in between. The CDR3 totals 16 residues. The CDR3 is CASSLGTVNSNQPQHF. In DNA, the CDR3 is TGTGCCAGCAGCTTAGGGACAGTTAATAGCAATCAGCCCCAGCATTTT.

The chain is built from TRBV5-6 and TRBJ2-1; no definite D call. The CDR3 loop spans 12 amino acids. With 6 bases removed from V and 7 bases from J, the gap between germline ends came to 11 bases. Germline V gene data show CDR1 as SGHDT and CDR2 as YYEEEE. CDR3 nucleotide sequence: TGTGCCAGCACCCGAAGTAGAAATGAGCAGTTCTTC. Translation gives CASTRSRNEQFF.

This sequence joins TRBV2 and TRBJ1-1; 9 bases match TRBD1. The V gene's germline CDR1 is SNHLY and CDR2 FYNNEI. The CDR3 runs 13 residues. The trim removed 6 bases at V and 5 bases at J, leaving 4 bases unmatched. As DNA, the CDR3 is TGTGCCAGCAGGGACAGGGGAAGTACTGAAGCTTTCTTT. As protein: CASRDRGSTEAFF.

The gene calls are TRBV11-2 and TRBJ2-5, with a possible D match to TRBD2 (7 bases). CDR1 SGHAT and CDR2 FQNNGV come from the germline V gene. This CDR3 has 15 residues. With 5 bases removed from V and 5 bases from J, the gap between germline ends came to 18 bases. For the CDR3, the DNA is TGTGCCAGCAGCCTCATCTGGGGGGGCTCGGAGACCCAGTACTTC. Its protein product is CASSLIWGGSETQYF.